A single sample is the source of the 29 T cell receptor beta chains below, sequenced in a study of T-cell memory formation after mild COVID-19. Each CDR3 protein gets one entry after TCRdb re-called the 5' RACE reads with MiXCR. Of around 180,000 distinct CDR3 sequences listed, approximately 16% are singletons. The specimen was PBMCs or a T cell subset sorted from them (not recorded which). The receptor source for this set is an adult woman who had mild COVID-19 (a few samples of this study predate the infection). Cell type and time point are not known.

This clonotype was recorded a few times. V usage is TRBV12-3 or TRBV12-4 and J usage is TRBJ1-1; D is possibly TRBD1 (6 bases). The CDR3 loop spans 17 amino acids. Between the trimmed V and J ends, which lost 2 bases and 3 bases, there was a span of 19 bases. CDR3 sequence: CASSLSPGGGRHTEAFF. CDR3 bases: TGTGCCAGCAGTTTATCCCCGGGTGGGGGCCGTCACACTGAAGCTTTCTTT.

The rearrangement links TRBV6-5 to TRBJ1-1; no definite D call. Germline assignment: CDR1 MNHEY and CDR2 SVGAGI. This CDR3 spans 15 amino acids. V lost 2 bases and J 0 bases, leaving 10 bases between the germline ends. The CDR3: CASSYVTDMNTEAFF. CDR3 DNA: TGTGCCAGCAGTTACGTAACAGATATGAACACTGAAGCTTTCTTT.

CDR3 DNA sequence: TGTGCCAGCAGTTTACGGGGGGGCTACGAGCAGTACTTC. It yields the protein CASSLRGGYEQYF. J is TRBJ2-7 and V is TRBV12-3 or TRBV12-4; TRBD2 matches 8 bases. V trimming: 2 bases; J trimming: 3 bases; junction bases outside the gene matches: 0. The CDR3 covers 13 residues.

This clonotype was counted between two and nine times. V gene TRBV6-2 or TRBV6-3 combines with J gene TRBJ1-5; the D is unclear. The germline V gene encodes CDR1 MNHEY and CDR2 SVGEGT. Trimming cost V 7 bases and J 2 bases, with 12 bases left between them. This CDR3 contains 14 residues. The CDR3 protein is CASKGFEGNQPQHF. In nucleotides, the CDR3 is TGTGCCAGCAAGGGATTTGAGGGCAATCAGCCCCAGCATTTT.

This clonotype came up a few times. The V gene is TRBV6-6, the J gene TRBJ2-2; D not certain. V gave up 2 bases and J gave up 6 bases, with 4 bases separating them. Per germline, CDR1 MNHNY and CDR2 SVGAGI (reference sequence). CDR3 length equals 12 residues. CDR3: CASSYNSGELFF. The CDR3 nucleotides are TGTGCCAGCAGTTACAACTCCGGGGAGCTGTTTTTT.

This clonotype was seen a handful of times. The chain employs TRBV2 and TRBJ2-7; TRBD1 aligns across 7 bases. This CDR3 has 15 amino acids. The V gene's germline CDR1 is SNHLY and CDR2 FYNNEI. V lost 5 bases to trimming and J lost 3 bases; unmatched junction nucleotides: 10. The CDR3 DNA sequence: TGTGCCAGCAGTTACCGACAGGGTGGAAACTACGAGCAGTACTTC. Translation: CASSYRQGGNYEQYF.

In its sample, this clonotype was seen many times. This rearrangement joins TRBV20-1 to TRBJ2-1; 11 positions match TRBD2. The CDR3 runs to 14 residues. Germline V CDR1 and CDR2: DFQATT, SNEGSKA (reference sequence). After removal of 4 bases from V and 6 bases from J, the junction contained 5 bases not matched to a gene. CDR3 sequence reads: CSANGLAGGNEQFF. Written as DNA, the CDR3 is TGCAGTGCTAATGGACTAGCGGGTGGCAATGAGCAGTTCTTC.

The table lists this clonotype with a few counts. The chain couples TRBV24-1 to TRBJ2-1; D gene ambiguous. The CDR3 is 14 amino acids. CDR1 is KGHDR, CDR2 SFDVKD, per germline. V was shortened by 4 bases and J by 7 bases, with 13 bases between the two germline ends. The CDR3 region is CATSDLGHGNEQFF. For the CDR3, the DNA is TGTGCCACCAGTGACCTTGGTCATGGGAATGAGCAGTTCTTC.

This clonotype was seen more than once but under ten times. This chain joins TRBV6-5 and TRBJ1-1, with D perhaps matching TRBD1 (6 bases). V lost 10 bases and J 8 bases, leaving 20 bases between the germline ends. Germline V CDR1 and CDR2: MNHEY, SVGAGI. This CDR3 is built from 13 residues. The CDR3 DNA reads TGTGCCAACCCCTACGGCGCAGGGGCAGAAGCTTTCTTT. Its protein product is CANPYGAGAEAFF.

The CDR3 nucleotides are TGCAGCGTCCAACACCTGACTAGCGCCGAGCAGTACTTC. The encoded protein is CSVQHLTSAEQYF. J is TRBJ2-7 and V is TRBV29-1, with TRBD2 identical over 8 bases. The CDR3 is 13 amino acids. V shed 6 bases, J shed 6 bases, and the junction held 10 bases outside the gene matches. Germline-derived CDR1 and CDR2 are SQVTM and ANQGSEA.

This clonotype was seen only a few times. The chain has TRBV6-5 and TRBJ1-6; 7 bases match TRBD1. Germline V CDR1 and CDR2: MNHEY, SVGAGI. The CDR3 length is 16 residues. With 6 bases clipped from V and 6 bases from J, the junction kept 11 bases outside the gene matches. CDR3 region: CASSNPTGVVNSPLHF. The CDR3 DNA reads as TGTGCCAGCAGCAATCCTACAGGGGTGGTTAATTCACCCCTCCACTTT.

This clonotype was counted only a few times. The chain's CDR3 is CASSSEWTSTDTQYF. The DNA for the CDR3 is TGTGCCAGCAGCTCCGAGTGGACAAGCACAGATACGCAGTATTTT. This rearrangement joins TRBV7-2 to TRBJ2-3; a weak D match, TRBD1 (5 bases). V was clipped by 4 bases and J by 0 bases, with 11 bases between them. Germline values: CDR1 SGHTA, CDR2 FQGNSA. The CDR3 is 15 amino acids.

The chain uses TRBV7-3 and TRBJ2-7; possible D gene TRBD2, 7 bases. Germline CDR1 reads SGHTA; CDR2 reads FQGTGA. Between the trimmed V and J ends, which lost 1 base and 2 bases, there was a span of 12 bases. The CDR3 spans 15 residues. CDR3 loop: CASSLRRGAPYEQYF. For the CDR3, the DNA is TGTGCCAGCAGCTTAAGACGGGGGGCACCCTACGAGCAGTACTTC.

About this clonotype: At one boundary the junction diverges from the germline segment, which might be a read error. This chain uses TRBV2 with TRBJ1-6, with D perhaps matching TRBD1 (5 bases). The CDR3 has 16 residues. Looked up from germline, CDR1 is SNHLY and CDR2 is FYNNEI. Here the CDR3 reads CASNEGWGRTNSPLHF. CDR3 nucleotide sequence: TGTGCCAGCAATGAAGGGTGGGGCAGAACAAATTCACCCCTCCACTTT.

The CDR3 DNA is TGTGCCAGCAGTTTCCGGACTACCGGGGAGCTGTTTTTT. Translated, it gives CASSFRTTGELFF. This chain uses TRBV12-3 or TRBV12-4 with TRBJ2-2; the D gene is possibly TRBD2 (5 bases). Trimming left V 3 bases short and J 5 bases short, with 7 bases between. This CDR3 has 13 residues.

This clonotype was picked up many times. This chain joins TRBV9 and TRBJ1-2; TRBD1 might be the D (5 bases). Germline V gene lookup returns CDR1 SGDLS and CDR2 YYNGEE. V dropped 4 bases and J dropped 4 bases, with 17 bases sitting between them. The CDR3 runs to 15 residues. For the CDR3, the DNA is TGTGCCAGCAGCCCCGACAGCGCCTCCCTCTATGGCTACACCTTC. Translated: CASSPDSASLYGYTF.

V gene TRBV24-1 combines with J gene TRBJ1-5; possibly TRBD1 for D (6 bases). V was trimmed by 9 bases and J by 3 bases, leaving 17 bases between them. This CDR3 has 15 amino acids. CDR1 and CDR2 (germline): KGHDR, SFDVKD. CDR3: CATPTRGVFNQPQHF. Here the CDR3 DNA reads TGTGCCACCCCTACAAGGGGGGTTTTCAATCAGCCCCAGCATTTT.

This clonotype was detected a few times. The gene calls are TRBV5-5 and TRBJ1-3; D is unresolved. V was pared by 0 bases and J by 2 bases, with 12 bases between. The CDR3 covers 16 residues. Germline assignment: CDR1 SGHKS and CDR2 YYEKEE (reference sequence). DNA of the CDR3: TGTGCCAGCAGCTTGGGCCTCGGGGAAGCTGGAAACACCATATATTTT. Amino acids: CASSLGLGEAGNTIYF.

V and J are TRBV5-1 and TRBJ2-1; 7 bases are shared with TRBD2. CDR3 size: 16 residues. V lost 0 bases, J lost 8 bases, and 11 bases stayed unmatched. The germline CDR1 and CDR2 sequences are SGHRS and YFSETQ. CDR3 protein: CASSLGASGLVDEQFF. The CDR3 nucleotides read TGCGCCAGCAGCTTGGGGGCTAGCGGCCTTGTGGATGAGCAGTTCTTC.

V gene TRBV20-1 combines with J gene TRBJ2-7; D possibly corresponds to TRBD2 (6 bases). V lost 0 bases, J lost 0 bases, and 12 bases lay in between. CDR1 is DFQATT and CDR2 is SNEGSKA in the germline V gene (reference sequence). CDR3 size: 15 residues. The chain's CDR3 is CSARDPGSGSYEQYF. The CDR3 coding sequence is TGCAGTGCTAGAGATCCGGGTAGCGGCTCCTACGAGCAGTACTTC.

The chain links TRBV24-1 to TRBJ2-4; 7 bases align to TRBD2. Unmatched junction bases numbered 9, after V lost 4 bases and J lost 7 bases. The CDR3 has 15 residues. CDR1 and CDR2 (germline): KGHDR, SFDVKD. The CDR3 here is CATSDPWRGNNIQYF. The CDR3 coding sequence is TGTGCCACCAGTGACCCTTGGCGGGGGAATAACATTCAGTACTTC.

V gene TRBV11-2 combines with J gene TRBJ2-5, with 9 positions matching TRBD2. V was clipped by 1 base and J by 5 bases; unmatched bases: 5. Germline CDR1 is SGHAT and CDR2 is FQNNGV. This CDR3 spans 15 amino acids. The CDR3 nucleotides read TGTGCCAGCAGCTTAGGGGCTAGCGGGGTGGAGACCCAGTACTTC. Translated, it gives CASSLGASGVETQYF.

This clonotype was counted a few times. The CDR3 nucleotides read TGCAGTGCTAGTCTGGAAGGGGGAGGGCACGGCTACACCTTC. It specifies CSASLEGGGHGYTF. V usage is TRBV20-1 and J usage is TRBJ1-2, with D perhaps matching TRBD1 (6 bases). In germline, CDR1 is DFQATT, CDR2 SNEGSKA (reference sequence). Trimming took 3 bases from V and 8 from J, leaving 19 bases between them. CDR3 length: 14 residues.

The V call is TRBV6-2 or TRBV6-3, the J call TRBJ1-2; TRBD1 is a possible D gene (5 bases). Germline values: CDR1 MNHEY, CDR2 SVGEGT. The length of the CDR3 is 14 residues. V was trimmed by 4 bases and J by 8 bases, leaving 17 bases between them. CDR3 bases: TGTGCCAGCAGTTCACCCCTAGGGGTTGGAGGCTACACCTTC. This sequence encodes CASSSPLGVGGYTF.

This clonotype was counted a few times. V and J are TRBV11-2 and TRBJ2-1; 8 nucleotides agree with TRBD1. V shed 8 bases and J 6 bases; nucleotides not matched to a gene: 9. The CDR3 extends over 14 amino acids. In germline, CDR1 is SGHAT, CDR2 FQNNGV. Here the CDR3 reads CASSSMDRVNEQFF. DNA of the CDR3: TGTGCCAGCTCATCCATGGACAGGGTCAATGAGCAGTTCTTC.

In this sample, this clonotype turned up a few times. J is TRBJ2-3 and V is TRBV4-1; TRBD2 aligns across 9 bases. CDR1 MGHRA and CDR2 YSYEKL come from the germline V gene. This CDR3 spans 20 amino acids. The V gene end was trimmed by 6 bases and the J gene end by 0 bases; junction bases not matched to a gene: 19. In DNA form, the CDR3 reads TGCGCCAGCAGACCCCGGGTAGGGAGCGGGGGGTACCCTAGCACAGATACGCAGTATTTT. Protein: CASRPRVGSGGYPSTDTQYF.

The V gene is TRBV7-2, the J gene TRBJ2-2, with 8 positions matching TRBD2. V lost 2 bases, J lost 2 bases, and 4 bases stayed unmatched. Germline V gene lookup returns CDR1 SGHTA and CDR2 FQGNSA. CDR3 length: 16 amino acids. The CDR3 DNA reads TGTGCCAGCAGCTTATTTAGCGGGATAAACACCGGGGAGCTGTTTTTT. Encoded protein: CASSLFSGINTGELFF.

This clonotype was picked up a small number of times. V gene TRBV20-1 combines with J gene TRBJ2-3, with TRBD2 as a possible D gene (6 bases). Germline V gene sequence: CDR1 DFQATT, CDR2 SNEGSKA (reference sequence). The CDR3 has 15 amino acids. V was pared by 1 base and J by 4 bases, with 15 bases between. Here the CDR3 DNA reads TGCAGTGCTAGAGTAGGACTATCGGGGGCAGATACGCAGTATTTT. Encoded protein: CSARVGLSGADTQYF.

This clonotype came up a few times. The V call is TRBV9, the J call TRBJ2-7; D is possibly TRBD1 (6 bases). The V end was cut by 4 bases, the J end by 5 bases, with 16 bases between. The germline V gene encodes CDR1 SGDLS and CDR2 YYNGEE. This CDR3 has 14 residues. Here the CDR3 reads CASSPQGQSHEQYF. The CDR3, as DNA: TGTGCCAGCAGCCCCCAAGGACAGAGCCACGAGCAGTACTTC.